Listed below are T cell receptor beta chains from one sample, sequenced in a study of post-analysis software for immune sequencing data. TCRdb passed the PCR reads through MiXCR, listing each CDR3 protein once. The profile shows about 770,000 distinct CDR3 sequences, approximately 44% of them singletons. Sequencing was performed on blood. The receptors stem from a girl aged 10 to 17 with multiple sclerosis. The CDR3 runs from the conserved cysteine through the conserved F or W. The D gene is left open where the match is weak. Clone size is shown for a subset of rows, as once, few, many or a class of expanded clone.

j_call: TRBJ2-2; v_call: TRBV29-1; d_call: .; clone_size: few; cdr3_aa: CSVESGTGEAGELFF; cdr3_nt: TGCAGCGTTGAGTCGGGTACAGGGGAGGCCGGGGAGCTGTTTTTT
j_call: TRBJ1-5; v_call: TRBV28; d_call: .; clone_size: .; cdr3_aa: CASSFRSGPNQPQHF; cdr3_nt: TGTGCCAGCAGTTTCCGGTCAGGGCCCAATCAGCCCCAGCATTTT
j_call: TRBJ1-4; v_call: TRBV21-1; d_call: .; clone_size: .; cdr3_aa: CASSRVRLLTIPQMRGPPRGKLFF; cdr3_nt: TGTGCCAGCAGCAGGGTCAGACTTCTTACGATACCGCAAATGAGAGGGCCCCCGAGGGGAAAACTGTTTTTT
j_call: TRBJ2-1; v_call: TRBV4-2; d_call: TRBD1; clone_size: .; cdr3_aa: CASSQEGGRQGASYNEQFF; cdr3_nt: TGTGCCAGCAGCCAAGAAGGCGGCAGGCAGGGGGCATCCTACAATGAGCAGTTCTTC
j_call: TRBJ1-2; v_call: TRBV4-3; d_call: TRBD1; clone_size: .; cdr3_aa: CASSQAGGGNYGYTF; cdr3_nt: TGCGCCAGCAGCCAAGCAGGGGGAGGCAACTATGGCTACACCTTC
j_call: TRBJ2-5; v_call: TRBV5-1; d_call: .; clone_size: .; cdr3_aa: CASSLQGPGEQYF; cdr3_nt: TGCGCCAGCAGCTTGCAAGGGCCGGGGGAGCAGTACTTC
j_call: TRBJ2-1; v_call: TRBV6-1; d_call: .; clone_size: .; cdr3_aa: CASSNLGTYNEQFF; cdr3_nt: TGTGCCAGCAGTAACCTGGGGACCTACAATGAGCAGTTCTTC
j_call: TRBJ2-7; v_call: TRBV5-5; d_call: .; clone_size: .; cdr3_aa: CASSLADYSYEQYF; cdr3_nt: TGTGCCAGCAGCTTGGCGGACTATTCCTACGAGCAGTACTTC
j_call: TRBJ1-2; v_call: TRBV6-1; d_call: TRBD1; clone_size: .; cdr3_aa: CASSDGTGRHTF; cdr3_nt: TGTGCCAGCAGTGATGGGACAGGTCGGCACACCTTC
j_call: TRBJ2-5; v_call: TRBV20-1; d_call: TRBD2; clone_size: .; cdr3_aa: CSASPAGGPYNEQYF; cdr3_nt: TGCAGTGCTAGCCCAGCGGGAGGGCCTTACAATGAGCAGTACTTC
j_call: TRBJ2-5; v_call: TRBV24-1; d_call: .; clone_size: few; cdr3_aa: CATEGSNEQYF; cdr3_nt: TGTGCCACGGAAGGATCCAATGAGCAGTACTTC
j_call: TRBJ2-7; v_call: TRBV7-8; d_call: .; clone_size: .; cdr3_aa: CASSLGLWGNYEQYF; cdr3_nt: TGTGCCAGCAGCTTAGGACTCTGGGGGAATTACGAGCAGTACTTC
j_call: TRBJ2-3; v_call: TRBV20-1; d_call: .; clone_size: .; cdr3_aa: CSARGAGTQYF; cdr3_nt: TGCAGTGCTAGGGGGGCGGGTACGCAGTATTTT
j_call: TRBJ1-1; v_call: TRBV5-5; d_call: .; clone_size: .; cdr3_aa: CASTREANTEAFF; cdr3_nt: TGTGCCAGCACCCGGGAGGCGAACACTGAAGCTTTCTTT
j_call: TRBJ2-7; v_call: TRBV12-3/TRBV12-4; d_call: .; clone_size: few; cdr3_aa: CASSFGGRNYEQYF; cdr3_nt: TGTGCCAGCAGTTTCGGAGGACGGAACTACGAGCAGTACTTC
j_call: TRBJ1-6; v_call: TRBV20-1; d_call: TRBD1; clone_size: .; cdr3_aa: CSAFPGQYNSPLHF; cdr3_nt: TGCAGTGCTTTCCCGGGACAGTATAATTCACCCCTCCACTTT
j_call: TRBJ1-5; v_call: TRBV12-3/TRBV12-4; d_call: .; clone_size: .; cdr3_aa: CASGGDNNQPQHF; cdr3_nt: TGTGCCAGCGGAGGGGACAACAATCAGCCCCAGCATTTT
j_call: TRBJ2-1; v_call: TRBV9; d_call: TRBD2; clone_size: .; cdr3_aa: CASSALFSGAYNEQFF; cdr3_nt: TGTGCCAGCAGTGCCCTTTTTAGCGGGGCCTACAATGAGCAGTTCTTC
j_call: TRBJ2-5; v_call: TRBV27; d_call: TRBD2; clone_size: few; cdr3_aa: CASIKMAGGQEQYF; cdr3_nt: TGTGCCAGCATCAAAATGGCGGGAGGGCAAGAGCAGTACTTC
j_call: TRBJ2-1; v_call: TRBV12-3/TRBV12-4; d_call: .; clone_size: .; cdr3_aa: CASSLGDPNEQFF; cdr3_nt: TGTGCCAGCAGCTTGGGAGACCCCAATGAGCAGTTCTTC
j_call: TRBJ2-1; v_call: TRBV15; d_call: .; clone_size: .; cdr3_aa: CATSREDYVYNEQFF; cdr3_nt: TGTGCCACCAGCAGAGAAGATTACGTATACAATGAGCAGTTCTTC
j_call: TRBJ2-7; v_call: TRBV28; d_call: .; clone_size: once; cdr3_aa: CASRDHYEQYF; cdr3_nt: TGTGCCAGCAGGGACCACTACGAGCAGTACTTC
j_call: TRBJ2-7; v_call: TRBV12-3/TRBV12-4; d_call: .; clone_size: .; cdr3_aa: CASSLGHSSYEQYF; cdr3_nt: TGTGCCAGCAGTTTGGGCCACAGCTCCTACGAGCAGTACTTC
j_call: TRBJ1-4; v_call: TRBV27; d_call: .; clone_size: few; cdr3_aa: CASSWFFGTNEKLFF; cdr3_nt: TGTGCCAGTAGTTGGTTTTTTGGAACTAATGAAAAACTGTTTTTT
j_call: TRBJ2-7; v_call: TRBV20-1; d_call: .; clone_size: .; cdr3_aa: CSAPTSMSGLSYEQYF; cdr3_nt: TGCAGTGCCCCAACTAGTATGAGCGGGCTTTCCTACGAGCAGTACTTC
j_call: TRBJ2-5; v_call: TRBV4-1; d_call: .; clone_size: .; cdr3_aa: CASSQVDQVGEQYF; cdr3_nt: TGCGCCAGCAGCCAAGTCGACCAAGTAGGGGAGCAGTACTTC
j_call: TRBJ2-5; v_call: TRBV4-2; d_call: .; clone_size: .; cdr3_aa: CASSPFPEEATQYF; cdr3_nt: TGTGCCAGCAGCCCTTTTCCGGAAGAGGCGACCCAGTACTTC
j_call: TRBJ1-2; v_call: TRBV19; d_call: .; clone_size: few; cdr3_aa: CASSIRPYGYTF; cdr3_nt: TGTGCCAGTAGTATAAGGCCCTATGGCTACACCTTC